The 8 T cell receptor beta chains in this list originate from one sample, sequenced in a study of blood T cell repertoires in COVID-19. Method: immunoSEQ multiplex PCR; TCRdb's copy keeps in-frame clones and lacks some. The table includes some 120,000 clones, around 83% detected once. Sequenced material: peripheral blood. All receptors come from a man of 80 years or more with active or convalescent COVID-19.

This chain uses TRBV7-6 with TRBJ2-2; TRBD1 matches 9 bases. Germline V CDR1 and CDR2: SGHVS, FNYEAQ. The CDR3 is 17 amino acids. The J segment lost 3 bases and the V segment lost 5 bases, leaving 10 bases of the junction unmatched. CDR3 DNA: TGTGCCAGCAGCCGACCGGAGGGACAGGGCGACACCGGGGAGCTGTTTTTT. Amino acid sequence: CASSRPEGQGDTGELFF.

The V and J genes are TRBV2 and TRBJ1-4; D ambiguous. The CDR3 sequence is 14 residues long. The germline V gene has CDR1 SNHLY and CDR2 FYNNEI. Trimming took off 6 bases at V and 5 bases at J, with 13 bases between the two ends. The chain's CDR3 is CASRGLVSNEKLFF. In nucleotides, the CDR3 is TGTGCCAGCAGAGGACTGGTCTCCAATGAAAAACTGTTTTTT.

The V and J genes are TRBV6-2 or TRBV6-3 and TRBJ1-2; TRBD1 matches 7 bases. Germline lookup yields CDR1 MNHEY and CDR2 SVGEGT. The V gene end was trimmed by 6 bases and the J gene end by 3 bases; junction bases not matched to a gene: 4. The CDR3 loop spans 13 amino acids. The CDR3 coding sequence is TGTGCCAGCAGCCGGGACAGTTACTATGGCTACACCTTC. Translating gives CASSRDSYYGYTF.

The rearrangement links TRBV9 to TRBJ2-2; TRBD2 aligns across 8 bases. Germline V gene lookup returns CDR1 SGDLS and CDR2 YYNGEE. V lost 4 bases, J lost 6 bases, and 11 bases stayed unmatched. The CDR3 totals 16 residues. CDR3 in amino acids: CASSLAGTRFSGELFF. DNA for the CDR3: TGTGCCAGCAGCCTGGCCGGGACTAGATTTTCCGGGGAGCTGTTTTTT.

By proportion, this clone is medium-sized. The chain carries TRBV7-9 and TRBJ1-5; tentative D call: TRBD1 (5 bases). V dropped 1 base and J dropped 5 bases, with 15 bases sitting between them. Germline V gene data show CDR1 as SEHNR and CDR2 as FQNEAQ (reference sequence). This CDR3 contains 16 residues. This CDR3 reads CASSLVLAGLDQPQHF. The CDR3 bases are TGTGCCAGCAGCTTAGTCCTGGCAGGGCTGGATCAGCCCCAGCATTTT. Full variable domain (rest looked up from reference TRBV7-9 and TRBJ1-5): DTGVSQNPRHKITKRGQNVTFRCDPISEHNRLYWYRQTLGQGPEFLTYFQNEAQLEKSRLLSDRFSAERPKGSFSTLEIQRTEQGDSAMYLCASSLVLAGLDQPQHFGDGTRLSIL.

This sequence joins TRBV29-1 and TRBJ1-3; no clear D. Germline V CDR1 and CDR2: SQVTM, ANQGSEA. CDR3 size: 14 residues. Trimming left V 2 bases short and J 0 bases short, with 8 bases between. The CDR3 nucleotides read TGCAGCGTTGAAACAAGTATCTCTGGAAACACCATATATTTT. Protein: CSVETSISGNTIYF.

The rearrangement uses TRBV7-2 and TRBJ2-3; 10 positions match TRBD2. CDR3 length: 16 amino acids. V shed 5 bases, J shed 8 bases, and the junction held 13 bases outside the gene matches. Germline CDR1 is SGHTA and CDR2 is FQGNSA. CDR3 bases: TGTGCCAGCAGCACTACTAGCGGGGCGGGACCTGGTACGCAGTATTTT. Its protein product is CASSTTSGAGPGTQYF.

In nucleotides, the CDR3 is TGTGCCAGCAGCTTAGCGCCCGGGATCGGCTACACCTTC. Translating it yields CASSLAPGIGYTF. The chain recombines TRBV7-6 with TRBJ1-2; the D is unclear. CDR3 length: 13 amino acids. Trimming pared 0 bases from V and 8 bases from J, leaving 10 bases between. Germline loops: CDR1 SGHVS, CDR2 FNYEAQ.